This T cell receptor beta chain is drawn from a study of CD8+ T cells in alopecia areata. There are 12 residues in the CDR3. Trimming took off 4 bases at V and 5 bases at J, with 5 bases between the two ends. The germline V gene encodes CDR1 MGHDK and CDR2 SYGVNS. The authors extracted RNA and reverse transcribed it into cDNA as the sequencing template. The assay was immunoSEQ multiplex PCR, and TCRdb's table has in-frame clones only and misses some. The data hold about 110,000 clones, with around 59% observed a single time. This sequence originates from a human donor in good health. The sequenced sample consisted of CD8+ T cells sorted from blood. The rearrangement links TRBV25-1 to TRBJ2-2; D ambiguous. CDR3 bases: TGTGCCAGCAGTGTACATACCGGGGAGCTGTTTTTT. The encoded protein is CASSVHTGELFF.